The text below deals with one TCR beta chain. Its specificity is not known. 13 Jbeta primers and 60 Vbeta primers were used for the PCR. Profiled with immunoSEQ multiplex PCR; TCRdb holds only in-frame clones, not every one. The sample gives about 110,000 clones, under 85% of which show up once; 3.5% to 4.5% is in the top ten. These data originate in a study of cytomegalovirus exposure and HLA in healthy donors. Study conclusions and caveats: The analysis excluded some indistinguishable V segments, including TRBV6-2 and TRBV6-3. Across donors, most TCRs were seen rarely, yet some public ones were widespread.

Donors counted as nominally healthy when sampled, yet unrecorded immune exposures were likely. The CDR3 spans 15 residues. Germline V lookup: CDR1 MNHNS, CDR2 SASEGT. V lost 6 bases to trimming and J lost 3 bases, with 15 bases between them. This chain links TRBV6-1 with TRBJ1-5; TRBD1 is a possible D gene (6 bases). The material sequenced was PBMCs. The TCR comes from a human donor in good health. The CDR3 sequence: CASRADRLDNQPQHF. DNA of the CDR3: TGTGCCAGCAGAGCTGACAGGCTAGACAATCAGCCCCAGCATTTT.